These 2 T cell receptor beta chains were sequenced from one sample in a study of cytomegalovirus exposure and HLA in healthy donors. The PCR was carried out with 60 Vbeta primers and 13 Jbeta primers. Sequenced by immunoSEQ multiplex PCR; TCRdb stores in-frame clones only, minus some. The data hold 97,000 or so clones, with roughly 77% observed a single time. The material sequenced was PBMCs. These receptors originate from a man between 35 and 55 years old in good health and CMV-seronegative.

CDR3 amino acids: CSVGAGGSEKLFF. The DNA of the CDR3 is TGCAGCGTTGGGGCAGGGGGCAGCGAAAAACTGTTTTTT. The rearrangement links TRBV29-1 to TRBJ1-4; TRBD1 aligns across 8 bases. Germline values: CDR1 SQVTM, CDR2 ANQGSEA. CDR3 length equals 13 residues. Trimming cost V 4 bases and J 8 bases; bases outside gene matches: 6.

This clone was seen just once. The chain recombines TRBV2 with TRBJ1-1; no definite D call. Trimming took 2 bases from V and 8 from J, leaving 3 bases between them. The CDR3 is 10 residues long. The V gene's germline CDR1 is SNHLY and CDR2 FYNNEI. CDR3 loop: CASSESEAFF. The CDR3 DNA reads TGTGCCAGCAGTGAATCGGAAGCTTTCTTT. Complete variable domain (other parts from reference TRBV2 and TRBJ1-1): EPEVTQTPSHQVTQMGQEVILRCVPISNHLYFYWYRQILGQKVEFLVSFYNNEISEKSEIFDDQFSVERPDGSNFTLKIRSTKLEDSAMYFCASSESEAFFGQGTRLTVV.